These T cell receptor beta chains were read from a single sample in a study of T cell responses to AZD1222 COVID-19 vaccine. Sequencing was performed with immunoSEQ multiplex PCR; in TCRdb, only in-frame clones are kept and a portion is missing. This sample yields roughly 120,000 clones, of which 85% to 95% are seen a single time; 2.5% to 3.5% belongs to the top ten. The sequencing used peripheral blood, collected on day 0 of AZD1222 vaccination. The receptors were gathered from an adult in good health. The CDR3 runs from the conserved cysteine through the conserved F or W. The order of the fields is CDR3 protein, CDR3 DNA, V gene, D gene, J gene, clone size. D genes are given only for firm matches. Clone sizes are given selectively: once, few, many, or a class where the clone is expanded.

CDR3 protein: CASSFGTSGRGTDTQYF
CDR3 DNA: TGTGCCAGCAGTTTTGGGACTAGCGGGAGGGGCACAGATACGCAGTATTTT
V gene: TRBV28
D gene: TRBD2
J gene: TRBJ2-3
clone size: .

CDR3 protein: CASSLIPSGFTDTQYF
CDR3 DNA: TGTGCCAGCAGCTTAATCCCTAGCGGATTCACAGATACGCAGTATTTT
V gene: TRBV11-1
D gene: TRBD2
J gene: TRBJ2-3
clone size: .

CDR3 protein: CASSEAISGTANEKLFF
CDR3 DNA: TGTGCCAGCAGTGAAGCGATTTCCGGGACGGCTAATGAAAAACTGTTTTTT
V gene: TRBV6-1
D gene: .
J gene: TRBJ1-4
clone size: .

CDR3 protein: CASIGGGDSKWAGELFF
CDR3 DNA: TGTGCCAGCATTGGCGGTGGGGACAGTAAGTGGGCCGGGGAGCTGTTTTTT
V gene: TRBV27
D gene: TRBD1
J gene: TRBJ2-2
clone size: .

CDR3 protein: CASSDGAVPYGYTF
CDR3 DNA: TGTGCCAGCAGTGACGGGGCCGTACCCTATGGCTACACCTTC
V gene: TRBV2
D gene: .
J gene: TRBJ1-2
clone size: .

CDR3 protein: CASSHGTSGRAGYEQYF
CDR3 DNA: TGTGCCAGCAGTCATGGGACTAGCGGGAGGGCCGGCTACGAGCAGTACTTC
V gene: TRBV6-6
D gene: TRBD2
J gene: TRBJ2-7
clone size: once

CDR3 protein: CASAEWDSYNEQFF
CDR3 DNA: TGTGCCAGCGCCGAGTGGGATTCCTACAATGAGCAGTTCTTC
V gene: TRBV9
D gene: .
J gene: TRBJ2-1
clone size: .

CDR3 protein: CASSSRLAGGVDTQYF
CDR3 DNA: TGTGCCAGCAGCTCCAGACTAGCGGGGGGGGTAGATACGCAGTATTTT
V gene: TRBV5-4
D gene: TRBD2
J gene: TRBJ2-3
clone size: .

CDR3 protein: CASSMEGMGKTEAFF
CDR3 DNA: TGTGCCAGTAGTATGGAGGGTATGGGGAAAACTGAAGCTTTCTTT
V gene: TRBV19
D gene: .
J gene: TRBJ1-1
clone size: once

CDR3 protein: CASSFPGSNEQFF
CDR3 DNA: TGTGCCAGCAGCTTTCCGGGATCTAATGAGCAGTTCTTC
V gene: TRBV7-9
D gene: .
J gene: TRBJ2-1
clone size: .

CDR3 protein: CSASFHYGYTF
CDR3 DNA: TGCAGTGCTTCGTTCCACTATGGCTACACCTTC
V gene: TRBV20-1
D gene: .
J gene: TRBJ1-2
clone size: .

CDR3 protein: CASSQEIAGTGGFGYTF
CDR3 DNA: TGCGCCAGCAGCCAAGAAATAGCCGGGACAGGGGGCTTCGGCTACACCTTC
V gene: TRBV4-1
D gene: TRBD1
J gene: TRBJ1-2
clone size: few

CDR3 protein: CASSLVGGPYEQYF
CDR3 DNA: TGTGCCAGCAGTTTAGTGGGAGGGCCTTACGAGCAGTACTTC
V gene: TRBV28
D gene: TRBD2
J gene: TRBJ2-7
clone size: .

CDR3 protein: CASSSEVSSYEQYF
CDR3 DNA: TGCGCCAGCAGCTCCGAGGTGAGCTCCTACGAGCAGTACTTC
V gene: TRBV5-1
D gene: .
J gene: TRBJ2-7
clone size: .

CDR3 protein: CATIGPNYGYTF
CDR3 DNA: TGTGCCACCATTGGTCCTAACTATGGCTACACCTTC
V gene: TRBV19
D gene: .
J gene: TRBJ1-2
clone size: .

CDR3 protein: CAWSAAGPPYEQYF
CDR3 DNA: TGTGCCTGGAGTGCGGCGGGGCCCCCCTACGAGCAGTACTTC
V gene: TRBV30
D gene: .
J gene: TRBJ2-7
clone size: once

CDR3 protein: CSVSGTSGSSTDTQYF
CDR3 DNA: TGCAGCGTATCCGGGACTAGCGGCTCTAGCACAGATACGCAGTATTTT
V gene: TRBV29-1
D gene: TRBD2
J gene: TRBJ2-3
clone size: .

CDR3 protein: CASRETFTYEQYF
CDR3 DNA: TGTGCCAGCAGAGAGACTTTCACCTACGAGCAGTACTTC
V gene: TRBV28
D gene: .
J gene: TRBJ2-7
clone size: .

CDR3 protein: CASSEEHYAGGEQFF
CDR3 DNA: TGTGCCAGCAGTGAAGAACATTACGCCGGGGGCGAGCAGTTCTTC
V gene: TRBV2
D gene: .
J gene: TRBJ2-1
clone size: once

CDR3 protein: CASSLDLYAGNEQFF
CDR3 DNA: TGTGCCAGCAGTTTGGATCTTTACGCGGGAAATGAGCAGTTCTTC
V gene: TRBV27
D gene: .
J gene: TRBJ2-1
clone size: .

CDR3 protein: CASRAGTVNTEAFF
CDR3 DNA: TGTGCCAGCAGAGCGGGGACGGTGAACACTGAAGCTTTCTTT
V gene: TRBV6-5
D gene: .
J gene: TRBJ1-1
clone size: .

CDR3 protein: CASNRQRDSPLHF
CDR3 DNA: TGCGCCAGCAATCGACAAAGAGATTCACCCCTCCACTTT
V gene: TRBV10-1
D gene: .
J gene: TRBJ1-6
clone size: .

CDR3 protein: CSASGRDTQYF
CDR3 DNA: TGCAGTGCTAGCGGGAGAGATACGCAGTATTTT
V gene: TRBV20-1
D gene: .
J gene: TRBJ2-3
clone size: few

CDR3 protein: CAISDPGQKSIEAFF
CDR3 DNA: TGTGCCATCAGTGACCCGGGACAGAAATCAATTGAAGCTTTCTTT
V gene: TRBV10-3
D gene: TRBD1
J gene: TRBJ1-1
clone size: .

CDR3 protein: CSASSADQETQYF
CDR3 DNA: TGCAGTGCTAGTAGCGCGGACCAAGAGACCCAGTACTTC
V gene: TRBV20-1
D gene: .
J gene: TRBJ2-5
clone size: .

CDR3 protein: CASSALDGNTGELFF
CDR3 DNA: TGTGCCAGCAGTGCACTGGACGGGAACACCGGGGAGCTGTTTTTT
V gene: TRBV28
D gene: .
J gene: TRBJ2-2
clone size: .

CDR3 protein: CATSAVQGAGAKNIQYF
CDR3 DNA: TGTGCCACCAGCGCGGTGCAGGGGGCTGGGGCCAAAAACATTCAGTACTTC
V gene: TRBV24-1
D gene: TRBD1
J gene: TRBJ2-4
clone size: .